The 31 T cell receptor beta chains in this list originate from one sample, sequenced in a study of blood T cells in healthy people across ages. For the second PCR, which ran for about 6 to 11 cycles, a sample-barcoded 5' primer and a J-beta primer mix were used. MiXCR, run by TCRdb on the 5' RACE reads, gives a single entry per CDR3 protein. In the table there are 650,000 to 1,000,000 distinct CDR3 sequences, about 37% of which are singletons. The sequenced sample was blood. All receptors come from a man aged 18 to 30 in good health.

This clonotype was counted between two and nine times. The V and J genes are TRBV11-3 and TRBJ2-3; TRBD2 matches at 8 bases. Germline CDR1 is SGHNT and CDR2 is YENEEA. The ends lost 5 bases at V and 3 bases at J; junction bases unmatched: 13. The CDR3 consists of 17 residues. CDR3 sequence: CASSPRIRGGATDTQYF. CDR3 nucleotides: TGTGCCAGCAGCCCCCGCATCCGGGGGGGGGCAACAGATACGCAGTATTTT.

The chain employs TRBV7-9 and TRBJ1-4; D might be TRBD1 (6 bases). V was trimmed by 4 bases and J by 3 bases, leaving 21 bases between them. The germline gives CDR1 SEHNR, CDR2 FQNEAQ (reference sequence). The CDR3 is made up of 18 amino acids. CDR3 DNA sequence: TGTGCCAGCAGCTCGACAAGACACACCCAGGGGCCTAATGAAAAACTGTTTTTT. Translated, it gives CASSSTRHTQGPNEKLFF.

This clonotype was observed a few times. The chain uses TRBV5-1 and TRBJ2-1; D uncertain. Germline V lookup: CDR1 SGHRS, CDR2 YFSETQ. The ends were cut back, 1 base at V and 1 base at J, with 9 bases in the middle. CDR3 size: 15 residues. The CDR3 loop is CASSLSGESYNEQFF. The CDR3 coding sequence is TGCGCCAGCAGCTTGTCGGGTGAATCCTACAATGAGCAGTTCTTC.

Worth noting for this clonotype: Since a much larger clone is just one base distant, this may be a read error. The chain has TRBV20-1 and TRBJ1-1; TRBD1 matches at 8 bases. J was trimmed by 6 bases and V by 3 bases; bases with no gene match: 12. The CDR3 has 15 residues. In germline, CDR1 is DFQATT, CDR2 SNEGSKA (reference sequence). For the CDR3, the DNA is TGCAGTGCTAGGCAGCCAGGGGGCAGTAAGTCTGAAGCTTTCTTT. This encodes CSARQPGGSKSEAFF.

This clonotype was seen only a few times. V and J are TRBV4-3 and TRBJ1-2; D possibly corresponds to TRBD1 (6 bases). In germline, CDR1 is LGHNA, CDR2 YSLEER. The CDR3 contains 13 residues. Trimming shortened V by 1 base and J by 6 bases, and 9 bases separated the two germline ends. Here the CDR3 reads CASSQAGDHGYTF. CDR3 nucleotide sequence: TGCGCCAGCAGCCAAGCAGGGGACCATGGCTACACCTTC.

V and J are TRBV20-1 and TRBJ2-7; D possibly corresponds to TRBD1 (6 bases). Germline V gene lookup returns CDR1 DFQATT and CDR2 SNEGSKA (reference sequence). Deletions cut 1 base from V and 3 bases from J, with 16 bases between. The CDR3 loop spans 15 amino acids. CDR3 residues: CSARGTGKTDYEQYF. The CDR3 DNA is TGCAGTGCTAGAGGAACAGGGAAGACCGACTACGAGCAGTACTTC.

This clonotype was seen a handful of times. This sequence joins TRBV20-1 and TRBJ2-5, with a tentative D call TRBD2 (6 bases). The CDR3 has 13 residues. Germline-derived CDR1 and CDR2 are DFQATT and SNEGSKA (reference sequence). The V gene lost 6 bases and the J gene lost 2 bases, with 13 bases spanning the gap. CDR3 coding DNA: TGCAGTGCGGACCGGGACTCTCAAGAGACCCAGTACTTC. Its translation is CSADRDSQETQYF.

V usage is TRBV7-8 and J usage is TRBJ1-1; perhaps TRBD1 as D (6 bases). The CDR3 runs to 19 residues. With 2 bases removed from V and 0 bases from J, the gap between germline ends came to 22 bases. Germline assignment: CDR1 SGHVS and CDR2 FQNEAQ. This chain's CDR3 is CASSLLRASRGGMNTEAFF. Here the CDR3 DNA reads TGTGCCAGCAGCTTATTAAGGGCGTCAAGAGGGGGAATGAACACTGAAGCTTTCTTT. Together with reference TRBV7-8 and TRBJ1-1, the CDR3 gives the full variable domain: GAGVSQSPRYKVAKRGQDVALRCDPISGHVSLFWYQQALGQGPEFLTYFQNEAQLDKSGLPSDRFFAERPEGSVSTLKIQRTQQEDSAVYLCASSLLRASRGGMNTEAFFGQGTRLTVV.

The V and J genes are TRBV7-6 and TRBJ2-7, with 10 bases matching TRBD2. V lost 5 bases, J lost 2 bases, and 3 bases stayed unmatched. Germline CDR1 reads SGHVS; CDR2 reads FNYEAQ. The CDR3 loop spans 14 amino acids. The DNA of the CDR3 is TGTGCCAGCAGCAAAGCGGGGGGGACCTACGAGCAGTACTTC. This encodes CASSKAGGTYEQYF.

About this clonotype itself: One junction end disagrees with the germline gene, perhaps due to a read error. This sequence joins TRBV4-3 and TRBJ2-2; D may be TRBD1 or TRBD2 (5 bases each). The CDR3 contains 15 residues. Looked up from germline, CDR1 is LGHNA and CDR2 is YSLEER. The DNA of the CDR3 is TGCGCCAGCAGCCAAGAACGGGACGACACAGGGGAGCTGTTTTTT. This sequence encodes CASSQERDDTGELFF.

This clonotype was seen a few times. The chain recombines TRBV30 with TRBJ2-3; 10 positions agree with TRBD2. CDR3 length equals 16 residues. With 3 bases clipped from V and 0 bases from J, the junction kept 6 bases outside the gene matches. The germline CDR1 and CDR2 sequences are GTSNPN and SVGIG (reference sequence). The CDR3, as DNA: TGTGCCTGGAGCCCAGCGGGGGGGTTGAGCACAGATACGCAGTATTTT. Encoded protein: CAWSPAGGLSTDTQYF.

Comments on this clonotype: Given a much more abundant clone one base away, this may be a read error. V usage is TRBV20-1 and J usage is TRBJ2-3; D not certain. V dropped 7 bases and J dropped 2 bases, with 7 bases sitting between them. CDR1 is DFQATT and CDR2 is SNEGSKA in the germline V gene (reference sequence). The length of the CDR3 is 11 residues. CDR3 sequence (DNA): TGCAGTGTTAGCTACACAGATACGCAGTATTTT. Its protein product is CSVSYTDTQYF.

This clonotype appeared a few times. This chain joins TRBV9 and TRBJ2-3, with D maybe TRBD2 (7 bases). CDR3 length: 16 amino acids. Germline values: CDR1 SGDLS, CDR2 YYNGEE. V was pared by 0 bases and J by 3 bases, with 14 bases between. The CDR3 here is CASSVEAQGGTDTQYF. In DNA form, the CDR3 reads TGTGCCAGCAGCGTAGAGGCACAGGGAGGGACAGATACGCAGTATTTT. The complete variable domain, with remaining parts taken from reference TRBV9 and TRBJ2-3, reads DSGVTQTPKHLITATGQRVTLRCSPRSGDLSVYWYQQSLDQGLQFLIQYYNGEERAKGNILERFSAQQFPDLHSELNLSSLELGDSALYFCASSVEAQGGTDTQYFGPGTRLTVL.

The J gene is TRBJ2-5, the V gene TRBV9; TRBD2 is a possible D gene (7 bases). Germline assignment: CDR1 SGDLS and CDR2 YYNGEE. There are 11 residues in the CDR3. With 7 bases removed from V and 11 bases from J, the gap between germline ends came to 15 bases. CDR3 residues: CASAGDNEQYF. The CDR3 nucleotides read TGTGCCAGCGCGGGGGACAATGAGCAGTACTTC.

This chain joins TRBV7-9 and TRBJ1-1; perhaps TRBD1 as D (5 bases). The CDR3 is made up of 13 amino acids. Germline CDR1 SEHNR, CDR2 FQNEAQ (reference sequence). V dropped 1 base and J dropped 6 bases, with 9 bases sitting between them. The CDR3 DNA is TGTGCCAGCAGCTTAGGGGGGTCATCTGAAGCTTTCTTT. Translated, it gives CASSLGGSSEAFF. Full variable domain (remainder filled in from reference TRBV7-9 and TRBJ1-1): DTGVSQNPRHKITKRGQNVTFRCDPISEHNRLYWYRQTLGQGPEFLTYFQNEAQLEKSRLLSDRFSAERPKGSFSTLEIQRTEQGDSAMYLCASSLGGSSEAFFGQGTRLTVV.

This clonotype has more than one count but fewer than ten. The chain combines TRBV2 with TRBJ1-1, with no clear D. Between the trimmed V and J ends, which lost 8 bases and 1 base, there was a span of 8 bases. This CDR3 comprises 12 residues. Germline assignment: CDR1 SNHLY and CDR2 FYNNEI. CDR3 sequence reads: CASLDSNTEAFF. The CDR3 DNA reads TGTGCCAGCCTGGACTCGAACACTGAAGCTTTCTTT. Drawing the rest from reference TRBV2 and TRBJ1-1, the complete variable domain is EPEVTQTPSHQVTQMGQEVILRCVPISNHLYFYWYRQILGQKVEFLVSFYNNEISEKSEIFDDQFSVERPDGSNFTLKIRSTKLEDSAMYFCASLDSNTEAFFGQGTRLTVV.

This clonotype was seen repeatedly, ten times or more. The chain is built from TRBV12-3 or TRBV12-4 and TRBJ2-1; D not certain. V was trimmed by 5 bases and J by 0 bases, leaving 14 bases between them. The CDR3 covers 16 residues. In nucleotides, the CDR3 is TGTGCCAGCAGTGGCAACCAAAGATCCTCCTACAATGAGCAGTTCTTC. It yields the protein CASSGNQRSSYNEQFF.

This clonotype was seen a handful of times. The rearrangement uses TRBV20-1 and TRBJ1-6; TRBD1 agrees at 8 bases. The germline CDR1 and CDR2 sequences are DFQATT and SNEGSKA (reference sequence). J gave up 2 bases and V 1 base, and 7 bases lay outside the gene matches. This CDR3 contains 17 residues. The CDR3, as DNA: TGCAGTGCTAGAGGGGACAGGAAGATAGCCTATAATTCACCCCTCCACTTT. The encoded protein is CSARGDRKIAYNSPLHF.

The V gene is TRBV10-3, the J gene TRBJ1-1, with D maybe TRBD1 (5 bases). The V gene's germline CDR1 is ENHRY and CDR2 SYGVKD. This CDR3 is 13 amino acids long. The V end was cut by 10 bases, the J end by 5 bases, with 17 bases between. CDR3: CATGESGGTEAFF. The DNA for the CDR3 is TGTGCCACCGGGGAGTCGGGGGGGACTGAAGCTTTCTTT.

The chain links TRBV4-1 to TRBJ2-7; D gene unclear. Trimming shortened V by 1 base and J by 3 bases, and 10 bases separated the two germline ends. The germline CDR1 and CDR2 sequences are MGHRA and YSYEKL. The CDR3 spans 14 residues. The CDR3, as DNA: TGCGCCAGCAGCCAAGTCGTGGCGGACTACGAGCAGTACTTC. Protein product: CASSQVVADYEQYF.

The chain recombines TRBV12-3 or TRBV12-4 with TRBJ1-2; the match to TRBD1 covers 12 bases. The CDR3 runs to 15 residues. V lost 4 bases, J lost 7 bases, and 7 bases stayed unmatched. The CDR3 spells CASSSQGQGAGGYTF. DNA of the CDR3: TGTGCCAGCAGTTCCCAGGGACAGGGGGCTGGTGGCTACACCTTC.

The sample holds a few counts of this clonotype. This sequence joins TRBV4-3 and TRBJ1-2, with D perhaps TRBD1 (5 bases). Germline V gene sequence: CDR1 LGHNA, CDR2 YSLEER. The CDR3 contains 17 residues. The germline V and J ends were trimmed by 0 bases and 3 bases, with 17 bases remaining between them. The CDR3 loop is CASSQEYAGSTDYGYTF. The CDR3 DNA follows: TGCGCCAGCAGCCAAGAGTACGCAGGGAGTACGGACTATGGCTACACCTTC.

J is TRBJ1-4 and V is TRBV5-1; D is possibly TRBD1 (5 bases). Trimming stripped 4 bases from V and 7 bases from J, with 14 bases between. There are 14 residues in the CDR3. The germline V gene encodes CDR1 SGHRS and CDR2 YFSETQ. The CDR3 sequence: CASSPMWDGEKLFF. The CDR3 nucleotides read TGCGCCAGCAGCCCAATGTGGGACGGTGAAAAACTGTTTTTT.

The gene calls are TRBV5-1 and TRBJ2-2; TRBD1 is a possible D gene (5 bases). V was trimmed by 0 bases and J by 1 base, leaving 10 bases between them. The CDR3 consists of 16 residues. Germline lookup yields CDR1 SGHRS and CDR2 YFSETQ. The chain's CDR3 is CASSLGLTENTGELFF. The CDR3 coding sequence is TGCGCCAGCAGCTTGGGATTGACAGAGAACACCGGGGAGCTGTTTTTT. Drawing the rest from reference TRBV5-1 and TRBJ2-2, the complete variable domain is KAGVTQTPRYLIKTRGQQVTLSCSPISGHRSVSWYQQTPGQGLQFLFEYFSETQRNKGNFPGRFSGRQFSNSRSEMNVSTLELGDSALYLCASSLGLTENTGELFFGEGSRLTVL.

The gene calls are TRBV19 and TRBJ1-5; 7 bases are a match to TRBD1. Germline trimming cut 5 bases from V and 6 bases from J; bases unmatched to any gene: 13. The CDR3 is made up of 16 amino acids. Looked up from germline, CDR1 is LNHDA and CDR2 is SQIVND (reference sequence). The CDR3 here is CASSATGNLNSQPQHF. CDR3 DNA sequence: TGTGCCAGTAGTGCGACAGGGAACCTGAACAGTCAGCCCCAGCATTTT.

At least ten counts were recorded for this clonotype. The genes are TRBV10-3 and TRBJ2-1, with TRBD2 matching over 10 bases. The CDR3 contains 17 residues. J was trimmed by 4 bases and V by 3 bases; bases with no gene match: 9. The germline gives CDR1 ENHRY, CDR2 SYGVKD. The CDR3, as DNA: TGTGCCATCAGTGAAATCTTAGCGGGGGGCGGGTACAATGAGCAGTTCTTC. Translation gives CAISEILAGGGYNEQFF.

The chain has TRBV4-1 and TRBJ2-1; D is perhaps TRBD1 (6 bases). The J call is doubtful: the DNA matches TRBJ2-7 better. CDR1 MGHRA and CDR2 YSYEKL come from the germline V gene. This CDR3 spans 15 amino acids. CDR3 residues: CASSPRDKAYNEQYF. The CDR3, as DNA: TGCGCCAGCAGCCCAAGGGACAAGGCCTACAATGAGCAGTACTTC.

In the case of this clonotype: Mismatch with germline at one junction end may stem from a read error. V is TRBV12-3 or TRBV12-4 and J is TRBJ2-1; no definite D call. The CDR3 totals 16 residues. CDR3 sequence (DNA): TGTGCCGGCAGTTTATTGAACTTGGGTTTTAACAATGAGCAGTTCTTC. Encoded protein: CAGSLLNLGFNNEQFF.

This clonotype was counted between two and nine times. The chain recombines TRBV3-1 with TRBJ2-7; D is possibly TRBD1 or TRBD2 (5 bases each). V lost 5 bases and J lost 3, with 17 bases in between. The CDR3 has 15 amino acids. CDR1 and CDR2 from the germline V gene are LGHDT and YNNKEL (reference sequence). CDR3 in amino acids: CASSYGWGFCYEQYF. For the CDR3, the DNA is TGTGCCAGCAGCTATGGCTGGGGGTTTTGCTACGAGCAGTACTTC.

This clonotype appeared a few times. V and J are TRBV7-2 and TRBJ1-2, with 7 bases matching TRBD1. The germline V gene encodes CDR1 SGHTA and CDR2 FQGNSA. This CDR3 has 13 residues. V trimming: 2 bases; J trimming: 6 bases; junction bases outside the gene matches: 3. CDR3 residues: CASSLSRGDGYTF. CDR3 nucleotide sequence: TGTGCCAGCAGCTTATCCAGGGGGGATGGCTACACCTTC.

The rearrangement uses TRBV20-1 and TRBJ2-3; maybe TRBD1 (6 bases). Judging by the DNA end, TRBJ1-5 fits better; the J call may be wrong. The length of the CDR3 is 17 residues. Germline V gene data show CDR1 as DFQATT and CDR2 as SNEGSKA (reference sequence). CDR3 in amino acids: CSAETRGGAHGTDTQHF. The DNA for the CDR3 is TGCAGTGCTGAAACCCGCGGGGGGGCACATGGCACAGATACGCAGCATTTT.